Each of the 11 T cell receptor beta chains below was sequenced from the same sample in a study of blood T cell repertoires in COVID-19. TCRdb's copy holds only in-frame clones and misses some; the assay was immunoSEQ multiplex PCR. The sample carries about 69,000 clones, under 85% recorded once. The sample comprised peripheral blood. The receptors come from a man in his 60s with acute or convalescent COVID-19.

This chain uses TRBV19 with TRBJ1-5, with 7 nucleotides matching TRBD1. Trimming removed 3 bases from V and 5 bases from J; junction bases left unmatched: 7. Germline loops: CDR1 LNHDA, CDR2 SQIVND (reference sequence). This CDR3 has 15 amino acids. The CDR3 sequence is CASSILGQVYQPQHF. The DNA of the CDR3 is TGTGCCAGTAGTATCCTCGGACAGGTCTATCAGCCCCAGCATTTT.

This clone was counted only a few times. The rearrangement uses TRBV27 and TRBJ2-7; tentatively, D is TRBD2 (6 bases). Trimming removed 8 bases at V and 2 bases at J, with 19 bases between. Germline V lookup: CDR1 MNHEY, CDR2 SMNVEV (reference sequence). The CDR3 sequence is 15 residues long. The CDR3 is CASGPTGLITYEQYF. CDR3 bases: TGTGCCAGCGGCCCGACGGGACTTATCACCTACGAGCAGTACTTC.

The chain couples TRBV29-1 to TRBJ1-4; tentative D call: TRBD1 (6 bases). The V end was cut by 2 bases, the J end by 6 bases, with 7 bases between. This CDR3 is 12 amino acids long. The germline V gene encodes CDR1 SQVTM and CDR2 ANQGSEA. The CDR3 bases are TGCAGCGTTGAAAGACAGGATGAAAAACTGTTTTTT. Protein: CSVERQDEKLFF. Complete variable domain (other parts from reference TRBV29-1 and TRBJ1-4): SAVISQKPSRDICQRGTSLTIQCQVDSQVTMMFWYRQQPGQSLTLIATANQGSEATYESGFVIDKFPISRPNLTFSTLTVSNMSPEDSSIYLCSVERQDEKLFFGSGTQLSVL.

CDR3 bases: TGTGCCAGCTCTGGTTTGCGGGGGGCAGGAGATACGCAGTATTTT. This sequence encodes CASSGLRGAGDTQYF. This chain uses TRBV18 with TRBJ2-3, with 8 bases that match TRBD2. Germline loops: CDR1 KGHSH, CDR2 LQKENI. The V and J ends lost 6 bases and 5 bases, in that order; junction bases with no gene match: 10. There are 15 residues in the CDR3. The full variable domain, its missing parts supplied by reference TRBV18 and TRBJ2-3, is NAGVMQNPRHLVRRRGQEARLRCSPMKGHSHVYWYRQLPEEGLKFMVYLQKENIIDESGMPKERFSAEFPKEGPSILRIQQVVRGDSAAYFCASSGLRGAGDTQYFGPGTRLTVL.

The chain has TRBV5-4 and TRBJ2-7, with 13 bases lining up with TRBD2. After removal of 0 bases from V and 2 bases from J, the junction contained 2 bases not matched to a gene. Germline CDR1 and CDR2: SGHNT and YYREEE (reference sequence). The CDR3 runs to 16 residues. This CDR3 reads CASSLVGTSGAYEQYF. For the CDR3, the DNA is TGTGCCAGCAGCTTGGTAGGGACTAGCGGGGCCTACGAGCAGTACTTC.

This chain's CDR3 is CASSSTGRAGGLTEAFF. In DNA form, the CDR3 reads TGTGCCAGCAGCTCAACGGGACGGGCAGGGGGCCTCACTGAAGCTTTCTTT. V and J are TRBV11-2 and TRBJ1-1, with 8 bases lining up with TRBD1. CDR3 size: 17 residues. The germline gives CDR1 SGHAT, CDR2 FQNNGV. Trimming removed 4 bases from V and 4 bases from J; junction bases left unmatched: 14.

The chain recombines TRBV19 with TRBJ1-1; the D is unclear. V shed 4 bases and J shed 0 bases, with 9 bases lying between them. The CDR3 loop spans 14 amino acids. Looked up from germline, CDR1 is LNHDA and CDR2 is SQIVND (reference sequence). The CDR3 sequence: CASSTSGVNTEAFF. In DNA form, the CDR3 reads TGTGCCAGTAGTACCTCGGGAGTGAACACTGAAGCTTTCTTT.

This clone was counted only a few times. The chain combines TRBV7-2 with TRBJ1-4, with 10 bases aligning to TRBD1. This CDR3 is 13 amino acids long. Germline CDR1 and CDR2: SGHTA and FQGNSA. V dropped 6 bases and J dropped 7; count of bases not matched to a gene: 2. The CDR3 reads CASRRDRGEKLFF. The CDR3 region has the DNA TGTGCCAGCAGACGGGACAGGGGTGAAAAACTGTTTTTT. Full variable domain (outside the CDR3, taken from reference TRBV7-2 and TRBJ1-4): GAGVSQSPSNKVTEKGKDVELRCDPISGHTALYWYRQSLGQGLEFLIYFQGNSAPDKSGLPSDRFSAERTGGSVSTLTIQRTQQEDSAVYLCASRRDRGEKLFFGSGTQLSVL.

The chain couples TRBV10-2 to TRBJ1-1; D gene ambiguous. The CDR3 has 12 amino acids. The ends were cut back, 6 bases at V and 7 bases at J, with 12 bases in the middle. Germline V lookup: CDR1 WSHSY, CDR2 SAAADI. As DNA, the CDR3 is TGCGCCAGCAGCGCCCTTTCAGTTGAAGCTTTCTTT. This codes for CASSALSVEAFF.

This rearrangement joins TRBV30 to TRBJ2-3; 10 bases are shared with TRBD2. Germline V gene sequence: CDR1 GTSNPN, CDR2 SVGIG (reference sequence). This CDR3 spans 20 amino acids. With V trimmed by 0 bases and J by 0 bases, 15 bases remained unmatched. The CDR3 protein is CAWSVEYRLAGEASTDTQYF. CDR3 bases: TGTGCCTGGAGTGTAGAGTATAGGCTAGCGGGGGAGGCTAGCACAGATACGCAGTATTTT. Combining the CDR3 with reference TRBV30 and TRBJ2-3 gives the whole variable domain SQTIHQWPATLVQPVGSPLSLECTVEGTSNPNLYWYRQAAGRGLQLLFYSVGIGQISSEVPQNLSASRPQDRQFILSSKKLLLSDSGFYLCAWSVEYRLAGEASTDTQYFGPGTRLTVL.

For the CDR3, the DNA is TGTGCCAGCAGAAAAGGGGCCTCCTACGAGCAGTACTTC. It encodes CASRKGASYEQYF. This chain joins TRBV25-1 and TRBJ2-7, with D possibly TRBD1 on 5 matching bases. The germline V and J ends were trimmed by 6 bases and 0 bases, with 9 bases remaining between them. Germline CDR1 reads MGHDK; CDR2 reads SYGVNS. The CDR3 is made up of 13 amino acids.